This T cell receptor (beta chain) was identified in a study of T cell changes during pregnancy in multiple sclerosis. The assay was immunoSEQ multiplex PCR, and TCRdb's table has in-frame clones only and misses some. The sample has around 21,000 clones, about nine tenths seen once. V lost 2 bases and J lost 0; bases outside the gene matches: 1. This CDR3 is built from 15 residues. In germline, CDR1 is MNHEY, CDR2 SVGAGI. Sequenced material: CD8+ T cells from peripheral blood mononuclear cells, taken in the third trimester of pregnancy. This TCR came from a female donor in good health, enrolled as a control in a pregnancy study. The V call is TRBV6-5, the J call TRBJ2-1; 7 bases agree with TRBD1. DNA for the CDR3: TGTGCCAGCAGTTACCGGGACAGCTCCTACAATGAGCAGTTCTTC. It encodes CASSYRDSSYNEQFF.